This record looks at one TCR beta chain sequence and its context. Assay version v3.0 of immunoSEQ was used, and it was run at survey level. Samples were sequenced targeting about 35,000-55,000 T-cell genomes each. Clones were sequenced by immunoSEQ multiplex PCR, and TCRdb holds only the in-frame ones, with some missing. The table records about 50,000 clones, around 80% of them present only once. This sample was taken from a study of long-term antiretroviral therapy in people with HIV. Across the study: The study's earliest collections predate the 2015 immediate-ART recommendation by about a decade.

Amounts of about 1-10 million cryopreserved PBMC were held in the samples before DNA extraction. The CDR3 totals 11 residues. Trimming cost V 6 bases and J 11 bases, with 15 bases left between them. The germline V gene has CDR1 DFQATT and CDR2 SNEGSKA (reference sequence). The source of this sequence is a young woman with HIV. The rearrangement uses TRBV20-1 and TRBJ2-3; D is ambiguous. This specimen was unsorted PBMCs, taken 0.8 years after starting antiretroviral therapy. The CDR3 protein is CSAYPAGGQYF. CDR3 sequence (DNA): TGCAGTGCCTATCCCGCCGGTGGGCAGTATTTT.